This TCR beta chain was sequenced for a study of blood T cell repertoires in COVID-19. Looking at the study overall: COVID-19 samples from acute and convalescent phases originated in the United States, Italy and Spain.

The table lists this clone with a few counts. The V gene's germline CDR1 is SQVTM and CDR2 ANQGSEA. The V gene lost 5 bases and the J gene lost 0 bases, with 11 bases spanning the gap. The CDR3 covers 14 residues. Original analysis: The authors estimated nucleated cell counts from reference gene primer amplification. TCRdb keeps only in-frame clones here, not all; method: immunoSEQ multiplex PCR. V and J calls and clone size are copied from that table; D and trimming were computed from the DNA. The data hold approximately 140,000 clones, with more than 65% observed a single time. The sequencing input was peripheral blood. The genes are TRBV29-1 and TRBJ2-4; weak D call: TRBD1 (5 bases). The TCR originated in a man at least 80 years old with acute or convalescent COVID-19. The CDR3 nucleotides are TGCAGCGTTTGGCAGGGTCTAGCCAAAAACATTCAGTACTTC. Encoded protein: CSVWQGLAKNIQYF.